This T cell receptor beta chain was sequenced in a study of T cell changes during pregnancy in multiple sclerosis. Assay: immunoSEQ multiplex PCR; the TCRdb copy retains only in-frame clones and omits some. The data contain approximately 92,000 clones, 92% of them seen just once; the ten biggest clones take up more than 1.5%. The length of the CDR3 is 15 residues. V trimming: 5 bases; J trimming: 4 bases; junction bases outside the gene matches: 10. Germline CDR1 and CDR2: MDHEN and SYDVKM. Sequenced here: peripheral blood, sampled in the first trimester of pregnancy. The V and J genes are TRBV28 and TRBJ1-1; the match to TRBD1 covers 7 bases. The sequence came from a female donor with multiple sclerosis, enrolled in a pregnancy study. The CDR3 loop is CASSPTRQGGTEAFF. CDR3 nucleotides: TGTGCCAGCAGTCCGACCCGACAGGGCGGCACTGAAGCTTTCTTT.